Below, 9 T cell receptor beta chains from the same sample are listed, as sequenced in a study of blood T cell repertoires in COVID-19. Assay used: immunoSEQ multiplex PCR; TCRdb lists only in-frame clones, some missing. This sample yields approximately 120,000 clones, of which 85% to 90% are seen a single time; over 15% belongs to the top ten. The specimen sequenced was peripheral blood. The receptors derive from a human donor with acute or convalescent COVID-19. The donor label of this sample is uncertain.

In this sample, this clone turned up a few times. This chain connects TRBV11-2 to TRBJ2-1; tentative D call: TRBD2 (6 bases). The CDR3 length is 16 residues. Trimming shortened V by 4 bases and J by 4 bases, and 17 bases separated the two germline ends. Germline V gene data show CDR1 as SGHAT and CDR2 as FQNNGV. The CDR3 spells CASSSHFSGYYNEQFF. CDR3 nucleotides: TGTGCCAGCAGCTCACATTTCAGCGGGTATTACAATGAGCAGTTCTTC.

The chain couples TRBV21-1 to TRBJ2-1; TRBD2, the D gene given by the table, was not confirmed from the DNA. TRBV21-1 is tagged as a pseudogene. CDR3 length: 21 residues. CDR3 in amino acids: CASSKREWVDPSGGKYNEQFF. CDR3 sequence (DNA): TGTGCCAGCAGCAAAAGAGAGTGGGTTGACCCTAGCGGGGGGAAATACAATGAGCAGTTCTTC.

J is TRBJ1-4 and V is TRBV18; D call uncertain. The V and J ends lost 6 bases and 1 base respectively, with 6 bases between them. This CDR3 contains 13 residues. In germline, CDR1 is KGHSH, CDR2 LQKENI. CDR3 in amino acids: CASSSRTNEKLFF. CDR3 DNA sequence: TGTGCCAGCTCGAGTCGAACTAATGAAAAACTGTTTTTT.

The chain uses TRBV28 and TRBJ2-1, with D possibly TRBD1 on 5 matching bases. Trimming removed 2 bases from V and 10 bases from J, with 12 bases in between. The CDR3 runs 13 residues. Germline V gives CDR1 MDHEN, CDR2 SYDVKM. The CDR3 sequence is CASSLTQGWEQFF. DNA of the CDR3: TGTGCCAGCAGTTTAACCCAGGGTTGGGAGCAGTTCTTC.

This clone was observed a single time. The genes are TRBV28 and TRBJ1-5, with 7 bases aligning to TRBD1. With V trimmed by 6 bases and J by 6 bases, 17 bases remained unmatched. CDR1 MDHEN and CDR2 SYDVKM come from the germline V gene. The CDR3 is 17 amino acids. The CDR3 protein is CASSESTGARTSQPQHF. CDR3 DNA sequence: TGTGCCAGCAGCGAATCCACAGGGGCGCGGACGAGTCAGCCCCAGCATTTT. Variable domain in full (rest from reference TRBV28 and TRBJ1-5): DVKVTQSSRYLVKRTGEKVFLECVQDMDHENMFWYRQDPGLGLRLIYFSYDVKMKEKGDIPEGYSVSREKKERFSLILESASTNQTSMYLCASSESTGARTSQPQHFGDGTRLSIL.

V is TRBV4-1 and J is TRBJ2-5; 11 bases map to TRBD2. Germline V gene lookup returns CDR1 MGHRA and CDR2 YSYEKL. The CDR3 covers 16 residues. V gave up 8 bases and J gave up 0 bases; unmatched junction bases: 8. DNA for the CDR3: TGCGCCAGCGGAACTAGCGGGGGAATGTACCAAGAGACCCAGTACTTC. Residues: CASGTSGGMYQETQYF.

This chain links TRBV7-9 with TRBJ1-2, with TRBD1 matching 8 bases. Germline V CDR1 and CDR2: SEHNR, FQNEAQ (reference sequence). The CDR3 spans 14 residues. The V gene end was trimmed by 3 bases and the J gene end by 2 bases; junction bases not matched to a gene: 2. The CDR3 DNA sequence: TGTGCCAGCAGCTTGGGGACAGGCAACTATGGCTACACCTTC. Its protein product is CASSLGTGNYGYTF.

The DNA of the CDR3 is TGTGCCAGCAGTCCCTCGGGGTCTAACTATGGCTACACCTTC. Protein product: CASSPSGSNYGYTF. This chain connects TRBV6-5 to TRBJ1-2; no firm D call. Trimming took off 5 bases at V and 0 bases at J, with 10 bases between the two ends. CDR3 length equals 14 residues. Germline loops: CDR1 MNHEY, CDR2 SVGAGI.

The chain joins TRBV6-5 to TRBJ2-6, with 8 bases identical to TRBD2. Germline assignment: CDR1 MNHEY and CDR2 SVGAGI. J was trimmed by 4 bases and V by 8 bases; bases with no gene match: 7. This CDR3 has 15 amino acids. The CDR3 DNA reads TGTGCCAGCCTGGCGGGGGGCGAAGGGGCCAACGTCCTGACTTTC. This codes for CASLAGGEGANVLTF.